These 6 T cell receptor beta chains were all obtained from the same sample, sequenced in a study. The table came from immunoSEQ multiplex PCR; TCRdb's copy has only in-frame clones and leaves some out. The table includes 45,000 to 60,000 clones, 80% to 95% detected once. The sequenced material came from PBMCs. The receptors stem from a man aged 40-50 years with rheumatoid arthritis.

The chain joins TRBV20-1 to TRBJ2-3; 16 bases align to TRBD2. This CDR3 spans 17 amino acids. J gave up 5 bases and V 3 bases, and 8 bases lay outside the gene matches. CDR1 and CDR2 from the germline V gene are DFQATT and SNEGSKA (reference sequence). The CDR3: CSASKGLAGGPRDTQYF. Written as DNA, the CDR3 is TGCAGTGCTAGTAAGGGACTAGCGGGAGGGCCGAGAGATACGCAGTATTTT.

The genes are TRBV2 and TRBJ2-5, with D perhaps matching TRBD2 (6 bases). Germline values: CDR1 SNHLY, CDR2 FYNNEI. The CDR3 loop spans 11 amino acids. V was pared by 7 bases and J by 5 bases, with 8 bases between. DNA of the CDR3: TGTGCCAGCACCGGAGGGGAGACCCAGTACTTC. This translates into CASTGGETQYF.

The CDR3 here is CASSVRENEQFF. The CDR3 DNA follows: TGTGCCAGCAGCGTCCGAGAGAATGAGCAGTTCTTC. The V gene is TRBV3-1 (or the pseudogene TRBV3-2), the J gene TRBJ2-1; unclear D gene. The germline gives CDR1 LGHDT, CDR2 YNNKEL (reference sequence). The CDR3 consists of 12 residues. The V end lost 5 bases, the J end lost 7 bases, and 9 bases lay between the germline ends.

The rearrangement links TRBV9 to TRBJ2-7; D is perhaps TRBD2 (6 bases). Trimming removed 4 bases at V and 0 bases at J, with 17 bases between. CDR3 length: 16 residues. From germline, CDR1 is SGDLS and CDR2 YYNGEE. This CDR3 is CASSPTDRDFSYEQYF. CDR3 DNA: TGTGCCAGCAGCCCCACCGACCGGGACTTCTCCTACGAGCAGTACTTC.

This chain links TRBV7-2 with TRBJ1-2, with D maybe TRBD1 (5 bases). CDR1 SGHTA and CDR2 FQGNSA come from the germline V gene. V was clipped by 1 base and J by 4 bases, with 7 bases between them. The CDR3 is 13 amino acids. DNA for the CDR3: TGTGCCAGCAGCTTAGAGACAGCCTATGGCTACACCTTC. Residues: CASSLETAYGYTF.

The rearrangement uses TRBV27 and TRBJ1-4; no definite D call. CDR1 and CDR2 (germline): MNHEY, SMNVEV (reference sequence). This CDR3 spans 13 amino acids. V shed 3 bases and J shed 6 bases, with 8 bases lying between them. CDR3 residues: CASSLDGYEKLFF. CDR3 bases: TGTGCCAGCAGTTTGGACGGTTATGAAAAACTGTTTTTT.